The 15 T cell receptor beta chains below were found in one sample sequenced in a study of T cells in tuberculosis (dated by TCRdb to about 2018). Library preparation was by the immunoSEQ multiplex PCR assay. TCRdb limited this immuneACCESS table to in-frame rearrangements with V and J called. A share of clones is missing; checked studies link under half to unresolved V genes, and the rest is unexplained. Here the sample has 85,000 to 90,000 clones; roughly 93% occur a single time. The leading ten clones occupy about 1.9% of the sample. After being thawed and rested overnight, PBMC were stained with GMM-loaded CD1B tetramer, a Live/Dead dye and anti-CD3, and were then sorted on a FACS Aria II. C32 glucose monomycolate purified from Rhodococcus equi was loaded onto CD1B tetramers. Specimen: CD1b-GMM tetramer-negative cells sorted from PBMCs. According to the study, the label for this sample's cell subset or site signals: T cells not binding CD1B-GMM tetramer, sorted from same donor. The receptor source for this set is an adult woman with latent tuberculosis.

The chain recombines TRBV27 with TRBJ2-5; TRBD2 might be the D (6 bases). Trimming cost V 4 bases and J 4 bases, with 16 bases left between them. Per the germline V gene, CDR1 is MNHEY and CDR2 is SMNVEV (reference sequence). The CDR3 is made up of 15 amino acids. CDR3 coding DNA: TGTGCCAGCAGTTCCCCCAGGGACGGGAGAGAGACCCAGTACTTC. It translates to CASSSPRDGRETQYF.

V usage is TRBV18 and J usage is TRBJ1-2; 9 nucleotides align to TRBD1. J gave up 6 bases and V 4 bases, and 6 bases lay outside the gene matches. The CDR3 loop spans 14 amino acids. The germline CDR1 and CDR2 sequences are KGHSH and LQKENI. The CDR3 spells CASSRDRVGDGYTF. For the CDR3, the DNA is TGTGCCAGCTCACGGGACAGGGTTGGAGATGGCTACACCTTC. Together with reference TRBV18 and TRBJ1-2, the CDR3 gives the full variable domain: NAGVMQNPRHLVRRRGQEARLRCSPMKGHSHVYWYRQLPEEGLKFMVYLQKENIIDESGMPKERFSAEFPKEGPSILRIQQVVRGDSAAYFCASSRDRVGDGYTFGSGTRLTVV.

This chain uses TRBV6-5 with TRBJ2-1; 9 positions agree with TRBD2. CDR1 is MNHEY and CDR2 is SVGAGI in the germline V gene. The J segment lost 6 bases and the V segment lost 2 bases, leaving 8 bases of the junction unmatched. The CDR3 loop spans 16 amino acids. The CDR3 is CASSYPLAGPGNEQFF. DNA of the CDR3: TGTGCCAGCAGTTACCCCCTAGCGGGGCCCGGCAATGAGCAGTTCTTC.

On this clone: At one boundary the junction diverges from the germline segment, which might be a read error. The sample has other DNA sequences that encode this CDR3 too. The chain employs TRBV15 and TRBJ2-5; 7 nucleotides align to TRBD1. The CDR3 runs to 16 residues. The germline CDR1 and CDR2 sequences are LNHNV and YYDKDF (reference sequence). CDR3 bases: TGCGCCACCAGCAGACCCCCGGGACAGTCCCAAGAGACCCAGTACTTC. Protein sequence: CATSRPPGQSQETQYF.

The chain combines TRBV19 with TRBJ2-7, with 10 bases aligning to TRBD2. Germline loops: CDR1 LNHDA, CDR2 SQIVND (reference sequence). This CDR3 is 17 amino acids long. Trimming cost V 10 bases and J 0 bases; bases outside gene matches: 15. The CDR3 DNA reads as TGTGCCACCGGCTCTAGCGGGGGTACCATTCACTCCTACGAGCAGTACTTC. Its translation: CATGSSGGTIHSYEQYF.

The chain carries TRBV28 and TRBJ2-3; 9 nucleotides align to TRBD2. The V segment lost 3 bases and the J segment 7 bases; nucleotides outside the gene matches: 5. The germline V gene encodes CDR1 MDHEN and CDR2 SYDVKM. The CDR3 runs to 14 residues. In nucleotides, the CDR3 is TGTGCCAGCAGTTTCGGACTAGCGCGCAATACGCAGTATTTT. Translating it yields CASSFGLARNTQYF.

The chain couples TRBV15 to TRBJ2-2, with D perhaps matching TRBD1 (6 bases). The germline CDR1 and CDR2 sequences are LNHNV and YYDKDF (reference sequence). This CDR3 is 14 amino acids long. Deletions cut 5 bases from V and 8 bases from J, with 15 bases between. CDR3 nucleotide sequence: TGTGCCACCAGCGGGGGCGCCGGGGTAGGGGAGCTGTTTTTT. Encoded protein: CATSGGAGVGELFF.

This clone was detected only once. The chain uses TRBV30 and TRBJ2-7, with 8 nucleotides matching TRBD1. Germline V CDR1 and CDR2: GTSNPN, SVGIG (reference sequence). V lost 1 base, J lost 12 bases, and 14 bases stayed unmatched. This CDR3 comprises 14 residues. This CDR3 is CAWSGGQGTYEGYF. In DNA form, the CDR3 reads TGTGCCTGGAGTGGCGGACAGGGAACCTACGAGGGGTACTTC.

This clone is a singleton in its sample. The CDR3 loop reads CASSETGTGWDKTFF. In DNA form, the CDR3 reads TGTGCCAGCAGTGAAACCGGGACAGGGTGGGATAAAACTTTCTTT. The chain couples TRBV6-1 to TRBJ1-1; 9 bases line up with TRBD1. Germline trimming cut 2 bases from V and 12 bases from J; bases unmatched to any gene: 13. CDR1 and CDR2 from the germline V gene are MNHNS and SASEGT. The CDR3 spans 15 residues.

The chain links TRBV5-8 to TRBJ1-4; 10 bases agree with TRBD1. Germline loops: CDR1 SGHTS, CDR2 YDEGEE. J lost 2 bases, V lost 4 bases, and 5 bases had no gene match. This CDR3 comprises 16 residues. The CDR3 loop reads CASSAGTGATNEKLFF. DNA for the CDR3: TGTGCCAGCAGCGCCGGGACAGGGGCCACTAATGAAAAACTGTTTTTT.

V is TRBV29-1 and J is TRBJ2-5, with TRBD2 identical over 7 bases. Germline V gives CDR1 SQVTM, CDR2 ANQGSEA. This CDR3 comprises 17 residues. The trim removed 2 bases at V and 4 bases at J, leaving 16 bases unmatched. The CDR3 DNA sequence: TGCAGCGTTGAATCGAGGCGCGGGGGATGGGGCCGAGAGACCCAGTACTTC. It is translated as CSVESRRGGWGRETQYF.

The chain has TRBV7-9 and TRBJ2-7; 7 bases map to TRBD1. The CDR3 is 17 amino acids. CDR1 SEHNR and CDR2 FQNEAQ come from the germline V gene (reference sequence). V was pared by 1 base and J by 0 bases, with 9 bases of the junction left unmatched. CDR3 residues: CASSLVMTGPTSYEQYF. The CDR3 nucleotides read TGTGCCAGCAGCTTAGTAATGACAGGGCCTACCTCCTACGAGCAGTACTTC. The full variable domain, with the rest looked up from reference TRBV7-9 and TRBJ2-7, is DTGVSQNPRHKITKRGQNVTFRCDPISEHNRLYWYRQTLGQGPEFLTYFQNEAQLEKSRLLSDRFSAERPKGSFSTLEIQRTEQGDSAMYLCASSLVMTGPTSYEQYFGPGTRLTVT.

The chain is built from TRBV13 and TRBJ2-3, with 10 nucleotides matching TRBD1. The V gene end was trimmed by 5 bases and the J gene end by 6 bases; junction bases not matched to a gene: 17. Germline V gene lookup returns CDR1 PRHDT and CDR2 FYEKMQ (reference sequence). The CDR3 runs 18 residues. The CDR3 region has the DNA TGTGCCAGCAGCCTACCCCCCGGGACAGGGGTAGGTAGGGATACGCAGTATTTT. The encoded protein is CASSLPPGTGVGRDTQYF.

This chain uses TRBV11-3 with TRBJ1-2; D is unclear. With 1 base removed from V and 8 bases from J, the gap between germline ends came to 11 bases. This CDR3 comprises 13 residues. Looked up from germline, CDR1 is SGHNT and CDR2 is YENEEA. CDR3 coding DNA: TGTGCCAGCAGCTTAGCCGGGAAGGACGGCTACACCTTC. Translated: CASSLAGKDGYTF.

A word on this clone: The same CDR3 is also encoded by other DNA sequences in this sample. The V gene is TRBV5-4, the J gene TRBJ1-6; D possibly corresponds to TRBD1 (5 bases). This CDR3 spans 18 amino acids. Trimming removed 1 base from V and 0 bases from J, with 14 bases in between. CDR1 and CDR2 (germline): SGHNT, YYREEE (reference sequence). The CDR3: CASSLFDGASSYNSPLHF. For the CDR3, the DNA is TGTGCCAGCAGCTTGTTTGATGGGGCAAGCTCCTATAATTCACCCCTCCACTTT.